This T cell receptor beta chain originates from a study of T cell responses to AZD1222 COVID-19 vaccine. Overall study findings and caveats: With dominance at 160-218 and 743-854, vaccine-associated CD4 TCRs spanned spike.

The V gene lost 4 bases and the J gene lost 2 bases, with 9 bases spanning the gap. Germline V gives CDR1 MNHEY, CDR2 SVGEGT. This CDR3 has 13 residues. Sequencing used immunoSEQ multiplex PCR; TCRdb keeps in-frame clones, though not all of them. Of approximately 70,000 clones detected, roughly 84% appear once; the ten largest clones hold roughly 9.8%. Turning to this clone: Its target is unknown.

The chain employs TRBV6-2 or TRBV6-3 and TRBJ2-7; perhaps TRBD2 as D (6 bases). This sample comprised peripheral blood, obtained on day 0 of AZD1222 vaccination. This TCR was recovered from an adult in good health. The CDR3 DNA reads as TGTGCCAGCAGTTGGGGGGTTGCCTACGAGCAGTACTTC. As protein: CASSWGVAYEQYF.